Listed below are T cell receptor beta chains from one sample, sequenced in a study of blood T cell repertoires in COVID-19. Assay used: immunoSEQ multiplex PCR; TCRdb lists only in-frame clones, some missing. The repertoire consists of roughly 220,000 clones, with approximately 83% occurring once and the leading ten covering 2% to 2.5%. Sequenced material: peripheral blood. The receptors originated from an older woman with acute or convalescent COVID-19. Each CDR3 is given with its conserved first and last residue. The order of the fields is V gene, clone size, D gene, J gene, CDR3 DNA, CDR3 protein. D genes are given only for firm matches. Expanded clones are given a class, and other clones once, few, many or no size at all.

>TRBV3-1/TRBV3-2|.|.|TRBJ1-5
TGTGCCAGCAGCTCGGGCAGGGATCAGCCCCAGCATTTT
CASSSGRDQPQHF
>TRBV5-1|.|.|TRBJ1-2
TGCGCCAGCCGGGTCGGGGAGTCTCTTAACTATGGCTACACCTTC
CASRVGESLNYGYTF
>TRBV27|.|TRBD2|TRBJ2-1
TGTGCCAGCAGTTTAGGGCGGGGGGGCTACAATGAGCAGTTCTTC
CASSLGRGGYNEQFF
>TRBV7-3|.|.|TRBJ2-6
TGTGCCAGCAGCTTAGGACAAAGCTCTGGGGCCAACGTCCTGACTTTC
CASSLGQSSGANVLTF
>TRBV4-2|.|.|TRBJ2-1
TGTGCCAGCAGCCAAGATTGGTCCGGGGGGCGATACAATGAGCAGTTCTTC
CASSQDWSGGRYNEQFF
>TRBV19|.|.|TRBJ1-1
TGTGCCAGTAGTACTGGACTGAAGGCTGAAGCTTTCTTT
CASSTGLKAEAFF
>TRBV18|.|TRBD1|TRBJ1-6
TGTGCCAGCTCACCACCGAGGACAGGCTCCTATAATTCACCCCTCCACTTT
CASSPPRTGSYNSPLHF
>TRBV6-5|.|.|TRBJ1-5
TGTGCCAGCAGTCCAGACAGAAATCAGCCCCAGCATTTT
CASSPDRNQPQHF
>TRBV19|few|.|TRBJ1-5
TGTGCCAGTAGTATCGTCTACAATCAGCCCCAGCATTTT
CASSIVYNQPQHF
>TRBV6-5|once|.|TRBJ1-3
TGTGCCAGCAGTCGGGATCTGGGCTCTGGAAACACCATATATTTT
CASSRDLGSGNTIYF
>TRBV10-3|.|.|TRBJ2-7
TGTGCCATCGACCAGGGCCAAAGGTACGAGCAGTACTTC
CAIDQGQRYEQYF
>TRBV2|.|TRBD1|TRBJ2-3
TGTGCCAGCAGCGCACGGACAGGAGGAGATACGCAGTATTTT
CASSARTGGDTQYF
>TRBV4-1|.|.|TRBJ1-6
TGCGCCAGCAGCCGAACGAACCCGGATTCACCCCTCCACTTT
CASSRTNPDSPLHF
>TRBV6-4|.|.|TRBJ1-1
TGTGCCAGCAGTGTGAGTCAACAGACTGAAGCTTTCTTT
CASSVSQQTEAFF
>TRBV7-8|.|.|TRBJ1-2
TGTGCCAGCAGCTTAGTAGCCCTCGTGGGAGGGTATGGCTACACCTTC
CASSLVALVGGYGYTF
>TRBV11-2|few|.|TRBJ1-2
TGTGCCAGCAGCTTAGATCGTGGCAGGGAATATGGCTACACCTTC
CASSLDRGREYGYTF
>TRBV28|.|TRBD1|TRBJ2-7
TGTGCCAGCAACATCGCCTGGACAGGGTCTCCCTACGAGCAGTACTTC
CASNIAWTGSPYEQYF
>TRBV6-6|.|.|TRBJ2-7
TGTGCCAGCAGCCCTATCCGGGTTTATGGCGAGCAGTACTTC
CASSPIRVYGEQYF
>TRBV21-1|.|.|TRBJ2-7
TGTGCCAGCTTCCGTTTTTGGGACAGGGGTTTGGGCGAGCAGTACTTC
CASFRFWDRGLGEQYF
>TRBV11-2|few|TRBD1|TRBJ2-5
TGTGCCAGCAGGAGAGGACAGGGCAAACTTAAAGAGACCCAGTACTTC
CASRRGQGKLKETQYF
>TRBV9|.|.|TRBJ2-1
TGTGCCAGCAGCGGAAAAATACGGGACACGGTAGACAATGAGCAGTTCTTC
CASSGKIRDTVDNEQFF
>TRBV30|.|TRBD1|TRBJ1-2
TGTGCCTGGAGTCCACTTCAGGGGGCAGGTGGCTACACCTTC
CAWSPLQGAGGYTF
>TRBV18|.|.|TRBJ2-3
TGTGCCAGCTCACGGGACACCACAGATACGCAGTATTTT
CASSRDTTDTQYF
>TRBV6-5|.|.|TRBJ1-3
TGTGCCAGCATGCGAGGAAACACCATATATTTT
CASMRGNTIYF
>TRBV2|.|.|TRBJ1-1
TGTGCCAGCAGGGCAGACTCGAACACTGAAGCTTTCTTT
CASRADSNTEAFF
>TRBV7-9|.|.|TRBJ1-1
TGTGCCAGCAGTTGGGGGGGCTTTGACACTGAAGCTTTCTTT
CASSWGGFDTEAFF
>TRBV7-5|.|.|TRBJ1-6
TGTGCCAGAAGCCCTTGCCCCCTCGAGGAAGTACCCCTCCACTTT
CARSPCPLEEVPLHF
>TRBV4-2|once|TRBD1|TRBJ2-2
TGTGCCAGCAGCCAAGGACAGGGGGGGATGTACGGGGAGCTGTTTTTT
CASSQGQGGMYGELFF
>TRBV9|.|.|TRBJ1-3
TGTGCCAGCAGCGGGGGGCAGGCTGGAAACACCATATATTTT
CASSGGQAGNTIYF
>TRBV19|.|.|TRBJ1-2
TGTGCCAGTAGTAACCGCGGGGCCAGGGAGGGATACGGCTACACCTTC
CASSNRGAREGYGYTF
>TRBV27|.|.|TRBJ2-7
TGTGCCAGCAGACGGTCCCACGGCTACGAGCAGTACTTC
CASRRSHGYEQYF
>TRBV10-3|once|TRBD1|TRBJ1-1
TGTGCCATCAGTGGGGACAGGTACACTGAAGCTTTCTTT
CAISGDRYTEAFF
>TRBV14|.|.|TRBJ1-1
TGTGCCAGCAGCTCCCTGGGACCGAGGGGGACTGAAGCTTTCTTT
CASSSLGPRGTEAFF
>TRBV28|.|.|TRBJ2-3
TGTGCCAGCAGTTTACTCGGGGGTGGCTTGGTAGCGGATACGCAGTATTTT
CASSLLGGGLVADTQYF
>TRBV5-1|.|.|TRBJ2-3
TGCGCCAGCAGCTGGGACTCCACAGATACGCAGTATTTT
CASSWDSTDTQYF
>TRBV6-2/TRBV6-3|.|.|TRBJ1-3
TGTGCCAGCAGTTACTATCGGTTCTCTGGAAACACCATATATTTT
CASSYYRFSGNTIYF